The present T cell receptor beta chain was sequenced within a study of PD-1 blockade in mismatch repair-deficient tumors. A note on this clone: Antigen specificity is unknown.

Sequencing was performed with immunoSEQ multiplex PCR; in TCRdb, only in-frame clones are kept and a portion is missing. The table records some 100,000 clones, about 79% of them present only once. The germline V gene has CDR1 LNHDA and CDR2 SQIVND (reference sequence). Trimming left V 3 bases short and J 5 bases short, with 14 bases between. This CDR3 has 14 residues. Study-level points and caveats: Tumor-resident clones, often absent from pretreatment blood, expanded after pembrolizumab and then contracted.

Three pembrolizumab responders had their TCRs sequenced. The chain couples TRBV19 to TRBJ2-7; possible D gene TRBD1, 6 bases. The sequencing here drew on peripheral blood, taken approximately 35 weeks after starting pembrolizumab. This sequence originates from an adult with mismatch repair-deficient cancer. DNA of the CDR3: TGTGCCAGTAGTATGGGAGCAGGGGCACACGAGCAGTACTTC. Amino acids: CASSMGAGAHEQYF. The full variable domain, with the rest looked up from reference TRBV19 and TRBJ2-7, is DGGITQSPKYLFRKEGQNVTLSCEQNLNHDAMYWYRQDPGQGLRLIYYSQIVNDFQKGDIAEGYSVSREKKESFPLTVTSAQKNPTAFYLCASSMGAGAHEQYFGPGTRLTVT.